Below, one TCR beta chain is given with its context. Its antigen is unknown. V was cut by 7 bases and J by 5 bases, with 15 bases left in between. The CDR3 extends over 13 amino acids. Germline loops: CDR1 SEHNR, CDR2 FQNEAQ (reference sequence). This sample is part of a study of identical twins. cDNA carried unique molecular identifiers, and a universal primer site was added by template switching. MiXCR, applied by TCRdb to the 5' RACE reads, yields one record per CDR3 protein. The sample carries approximately 240,000 distinct CDR3 sequences, about an eighth recorded once. Points from the study as a whole: With abundant cord blood beta clonotypes, insertions were fewer; memory repertoires showed no such pattern.

The donors were all healthy and Caucasian. This receptor was taken from a woman younger than 30 in good health. This rearrangement joins TRBV7-9 to TRBJ2-7, with a tentative D call TRBD1 (5 bases). The specimen was memory (CD45RO+) T cells sorted from blood. The chain's CDR3 is CASTRGAPHEQYF. In DNA form, the CDR3 reads TGTGCCAGCACCCGTGGGGCTCCCCACGAGCAGTACTTC.